These 30 T cell receptor beta chains were all obtained from the same sample, sequenced in a study of CD4 T cells in relation to SARS-CoV-2 and coronaviruses. The antigens for these receptors are not known. Data came from immunoSEQ multiplex PCR; TCRdb stores just in-frame clones and leaves some out. This sample carries tens of thousands of clones, 77% of them seen once, and the ten largest clones take roughly 21%. Sequenced sample: memory CD4+ T cells from PBMCs, cultured in vitro. The receptors were sampled from an adult with COVID-19.

This clone has only one observation. The chain is built from TRBV28 and TRBJ1-5; D possibly corresponds to TRBD1 (6 bases). V lost 8 bases and J 6 bases, leaving 23 bases between the germline ends. The CDR3 totals 16 residues. The germline CDR1 and CDR2 sequences are MDHEN and SYDVKM. The CDR3: CASQKQGVLVGQPQHF. The CDR3 nucleotides are TGTGCCAGCCAAAAACAGGGAGTCTTAGTGGGTCAGCCCCAGCATTTT.

This chain's CDR3 is CASSQEPGDETQYF. For the CDR3, the DNA is TGTGCCAGCAGCCAAGAACCAGGGGACGAGACCCAGTACTTC. The chain has TRBV4-2 and TRBJ2-5; possibly TRBD1 for D (6 bases). V lost 0 bases and J 5 bases, leaving 10 bases between the germline ends. CDR1 is LGHNA and CDR2 is YNFKEQ in the germline V gene. CDR3 length equals 14 residues.

The table lists this clone with a few counts. The chain links TRBV3-1 (or the pseudogene TRBV3-2) to TRBJ1-4; 7 nucleotides agree with TRBD1. From germline, CDR1 is LGHDT and CDR2 YNNKEL (reference sequence). With 5 bases clipped from V and 5 bases from J, the junction kept 5 bases outside the gene matches. CDR3 size: 14 residues. CDR3 sequence (DNA): TGTGCCAGCAGCGCGGGACAGCCGAATGAAAAACTGTTTTTT. It translates to CASSAGQPNEKLFF.

This chain links TRBV27 with TRBJ2-3; perhaps TRBD2 as D (5 bases). V dropped 8 bases and J dropped 4 bases, with 13 bases sitting between them. This CDR3 is built from 13 residues. Germline CDR1 is MNHEY and CDR2 is SMNVEV (reference sequence). CDR3 loop: CASGREGPDTQYF. In DNA, the CDR3 is TGTGCCAGCGGGAGAGAGGGCCCAGATACGCAGTATTTT.

In nucleotides, the CDR3 is TGCAGTGCTAGTCCCCGGACAGGGGGCCTGGAGACCCAGTACTTC. Amino acids: CSASPRTGGLETQYF. The V gene is TRBV20-1, the J gene TRBJ2-5, with 11 bases matching TRBD1. This CDR3 region has 15 residues. The V gene's germline CDR1 is DFQATT and CDR2 SNEGSKA (reference sequence). V dropped 3 bases and J dropped 5; count of bases not matched to a gene: 8.

Written as DNA, the CDR3 is TGCGCCAGCAGAGTAGGGGGAGCTGGGTACGAGCAGTACTTC. Translation: CASRVGGAGYEQYF. This rearrangement joins TRBV5-1 to TRBJ2-7, with TRBD1 as a possible D gene (6 bases). Germline assignment: CDR1 SGHRS and CDR2 YFSETQ. The CDR3 covers 14 residues. V lost 5 bases and J 4 bases, leaving 16 bases between the germline ends.

This clone occurred a few times. This rearrangement joins TRBV6-2 or TRBV6-3 to TRBJ2-7; D may be TRBD2 (6 bases). The germline V and J ends were trimmed by 7 bases and 2 bases, with 15 bases remaining between them. The V gene's germline CDR1 is MNHEY and CDR2 SVGEGT. CDR3 length: 14 amino acids. In DNA, the CDR3 is TGTGCCAGCACCCCTGGCGGGGCCCCCTACGAGCAGTACTTC. Translated, it gives CASTPGGAPYEQYF.

The chain couples TRBV7-2 to TRBJ1-2; no clear D. V gave up 5 bases and J gave up 4 bases, with 14 bases separating them. The V gene's germline CDR1 is SGHTA and CDR2 FQGNSA. The CDR3 runs to 14 residues. The CDR3: CASSPRSGIYGYTF. In DNA, the CDR3 is TGTGCCAGCAGCCCACGTTCCGGGATCTATGGCTACACCTTC. The whole variable domain, filled in from reference TRBV7-2 and TRBJ1-2, reads GAGVSQSPSNKVTEKGKDVELRCDPISGHTALYWYRQSLGQGLEFLIYFQGNSAPDKSGLPSDRFSAERTGGSVSTLTIQRTQQEDSAVYLCASSPRSGIYGYTFGSGTRLTVV.

In its sample, this clone was seen once. The chain employs TRBV21-1 and TRBJ1-5. TRBV21-1 is deemed a pseudogene. CDR3 length: 15 amino acids. CDR3 region: CASRKPGTLNQPQHF. CDR3 sequence (DNA): TGTGCCAGCAGAAAACCTGGGACCCTCAATCAGCCCCAGCATTTT.

The genes are TRBV28 and TRBJ2-3, with D unresolved. This CDR3 region has 14 residues. The germline V and J ends were trimmed by 6 bases and 5 bases, with 15 bases remaining between them. The germline V gene has CDR1 MDHEN and CDR2 SYDVKM. CDR3 sequence (DNA): TGTGCCAGCAGGCCCCACTTCGGAGAAGATACGCAGTATTTT. Encoded protein: CASRPHFGEDTQYF.

The chain couples TRBV19 to TRBJ1-1, with 9 nucleotides matching TRBD1. Germline V CDR1 and CDR2: LNHDA, SQIVND (reference sequence). The ends lost 6 bases at V and 4 bases at J; junction bases unmatched: 9. The CDR3 extends over 15 amino acids. The CDR3: CASRLGQGLATEAFF. The CDR3, as DNA: TGTGCCAGTAGACTCGGACAGGGGTTGGCCACTGAAGCTTTCTTT.

The chain combines TRBV19 with TRBJ2-1; TRBD2 agrees at 9 bases. The germline gives CDR1 LNHDA, CDR2 SQIVND (reference sequence). Losses at the gene ends were 5 bases for V and 6 bases for J; bases not matched to a gene: 11. This CDR3 region has 16 residues. CDR3 nucleotide sequence: TGTGCCAGTAGTGTCCGAGTGGGGACTAGCCTCAATGAGCAGTTCTTC. This gives the protein CASSVRVGTSLNEQFF.

This sequence joins TRBV28 and TRBJ1-6, with 8 bases aligning to TRBD1. Per the germline V gene, CDR1 is MDHEN and CDR2 is SYDVKM. V lost 3 bases and J lost 8; bases outside the gene matches: 21. The length of the CDR3 is 20 residues. CDR3 DNA sequence: TGTGCCAGCAGTTTCTTTCGGGACAGGTGGTCTAGGGATATGGATTCACCCCTCCACTTT. Translation: CASSFFRDRWSRDMDSPLHF.

There are a few counts of this clone. The rearrangement links TRBV2 to TRBJ1-6; D not certain. CDR3 size: 16 residues. Germline V lookup: CDR1 SNHLY, CDR2 FYNNEI. V was clipped by 3 bases and J by 4 bases, with 13 bases between them. This CDR3 reads CASSEGWRVYNSPLHF. In DNA, the CDR3 is TGTGCCAGCAGTGAGGGTTGGAGGGTTTATAATTCACCCCTCCACTTT.

The rearrangement joins TRBV10-1 to TRBJ2-7; 11 bases agree with TRBD1. CDR1 WNHNN and CDR2 SYGVQD come from the germline V gene (reference sequence). The CDR3 is made up of 14 amino acids. The V gene end was trimmed by 5 bases and the J gene end by 6 bases; junction bases not matched to a gene: 6. The CDR3, as DNA: TGCGCCAGCAGTCCCGGGACAGGGGGTTCCGAGCAGTACTTC. Protein: CASSPGTGGSEQYF.

The CDR3 bases are TGTGCCAGCAGCGCGTTCGGGGCAACTAATGAAAAACTGTTTTTT. It codes for CASSAFGATNEKLFF. The gene calls are TRBV7-9 and TRBJ1-4; no clear D. The CDR3 runs 15 residues. V lost 5 bases to trimming and J lost 0 bases, with 10 bases between them. Germline V gene data show CDR1 as SEHNR and CDR2 as FQNEAQ (reference sequence).

This rearrangement joins TRBV6-5 to TRBJ2-3, with D maybe TRBD1 (5 bases). This CDR3 spans 14 amino acids. Germline loops: CDR1 MNHEY, CDR2 SVGAGI. V was pared by 6 bases and J by 3 bases, with 13 bases between. As DNA, the CDR3 is TGTGCCAGCAGGTTGACAGCCGGTACAGATACGCAGTATTTT. Protein product: CASRLTAGTDTQYF.

The chain carries TRBV5-4 and TRBJ2-1; 7 bases are shared with TRBD2. J lost 0 bases, V lost 4 bases, and 7 bases had no gene match. The CDR3 sequence is 16 residues long. CDR1 SGHNT and CDR2 YYREEE come from the germline V gene (reference sequence). The CDR3 sequence: CASSPRDYRSYNEQFF. CDR3 sequence (DNA): TGTGCCAGCAGCCCCCGGGACTACCGCTCCTACAATGAGCAGTTCTTC. The whole variable domain, filled in from reference TRBV5-4 and TRBJ2-1, reads ETGVTQSPTHLIKTRGQQVTLRCSSQSGHNTVSWYQQALGQGPQFIFQYYREEENGRGNFPPRFSGLQFPNYSSELNVNALELDDSALYLCASSPRDYRSYNEQFFGPGTRLTVL.

The V gene is TRBV19, the J gene TRBJ2-3; TRBD2 might be the D (7 bases). V gave up 6 bases and J gave up 2 bases, with 9 bases separating them. Germline CDR1 reads LNHDA; CDR2 reads SQIVND (reference sequence). The CDR3 runs 13 residues. CDR3 sequence: CASRAGATDTQYF. The CDR3 nucleotides read TGTGCCAGTAGGGCGGGGGCCACAGATACGCAGTATTTT.

The chain uses TRBV9 and TRBJ2-5; D gene ambiguous. Trimming shortened V by 3 bases and J by 3 bases, and 9 bases separated the two germline ends. The CDR3 extends over 13 amino acids. The germline CDR1 and CDR2 sequences are SGDLS and YYNGEE. The CDR3 sequence: CASSGSPKETQYF. CDR3 nucleotides: TGTGCCAGCAGCGGATCTCCTAAAGAGACCCAGTACTTC.

V and J are TRBV6-5 and TRBJ1-4; D might be TRBD1 (5 bases). The ends were cut back, 4 bases at V and 7 bases at J, with 13 bases in the middle. The CDR3 has 14 residues. Germline CDR1 MNHEY, CDR2 SVGAGI. The DNA of the CDR3 is TGTGCCAGCAGTTGGGACCGGATAAGTGAAAAACTGTTTTTT. The encoded protein is CASSWDRISEKLFF.

The chain has TRBV3-1 (or the pseudogene TRBV3-2) and TRBJ2-3; the match to TRBD2 covers 14 bases. This CDR3 is 15 amino acids long. Trimming took 3 bases from V and 6 from J; bases not matched to a gene: 2. Germline lookup yields CDR1 LGHDT and CDR2 YNNKEL (reference sequence). CDR3 in DNA: TGTGCCAGCAGCCATTGGACTAGCGGGAGGGATACGCAGTATTTT. This encodes CASSHWTSGRDTQYF.

This clone was picked up one time. This chain joins TRBV5-1 and TRBJ2-5; TRBD1 matches 9 bases. Germline values: CDR1 SGHRS, CDR2 YFSETQ. This CDR3 region has 16 residues. The V and J ends lost 2 bases and 2 bases, in that order; junction bases with no gene match: 7. The CDR3 reads CASSLGQGRGQETQYF. CDR3 DNA: TGCGCCAGCAGCTTAGGACAGGGGAGGGGGCAAGAGACCCAGTACTTC.

This rearrangement joins TRBV13 to TRBJ1-3; D might be TRBD1 (6 bases). V gave up 5 bases and J gave up 0 bases, with 14 bases separating them. Germline CDR1 and CDR2: PRHDT and FYEKMQ (reference sequence). The CDR3 covers 16 residues. Written as DNA, the CDR3 is TGTGCCAGCAGCATGGGGGGGCAGGACTCTGGAAACACCATATATTTT. Protein sequence: CASSMGGQDSGNTIYF.

V gene TRBV3-1 (or the pseudogene TRBV3-2) combines with J gene TRBJ2-5, with unresolved D. The V and J ends lost 4 bases and 7 bases respectively, with 13 bases between them. The V gene's germline CDR1 is LGHDT and CDR2 YNNKEL (reference sequence). This CDR3 is 13 amino acids long. CDR3 DNA sequence: TGTGCCAGCAGCCCCTCAGCGCTCGGGACCCAGTACTTC. This sequence encodes CASSPSALGTQYF.

In DNA form, the CDR3 reads TGTGCCAGCACCGACGGGCGGGGTTTTGGAAACACCATATATTTT. Encoded protein: CASTDGRGFGNTIYF. The chain combines TRBV28 with TRBJ1-3; D remains unclear. Trimming took off 7 bases at V and 3 bases at J, with 16 bases between the two ends. The CDR3 is 15 amino acids. Germline CDR1 is MDHEN and CDR2 is SYDVKM.

This clone was seen a few times. The chain has TRBV4-1 and TRBJ2-7; no clear D gene. The V end was cut by 0 bases, the J end by 4 bases, with 13 bases between. The CDR3 consists of 15 residues. Per the germline V gene, CDR1 is MGHRA and CDR2 is YSYEKL. CDR3 protein: CASSQDSSRLYEQYF. Written as DNA, the CDR3 is TGCGCCAGCAGCCAAGATAGTTCCAGGCTTTACGAGCAGTACTTC.

This clone was seen a handful of times. J is TRBJ1-3 and V is TRBV18, with TRBD1 as a possible D gene (5 bases). Trimming left V 2 bases short and J 2 bases short, with 13 bases between. The germline V gene has CDR1 KGHSH and CDR2 LQKENI. This CDR3 comprises 16 residues. The CDR3 protein is CASSPIGVTAGNTIYF. DNA of the CDR3: TGTGCCAGCTCACCAATAGGGGTGACAGCTGGAAACACCATATATTTT.

The rearrangement uses TRBV5-5 and TRBJ2-3, with 7 bases fitting TRBD1. Germline V gene sequence: CDR1 SGHKS, CDR2 YYEKEE (reference sequence). Germline trimming cut 5 bases from V and 4 bases from J; bases unmatched to any gene: 13. The CDR3 spans 16 residues. Written as DNA, the CDR3 is TGTGCCAGCAGACTGACAGGGACAGAACTGGCAGATACGCAGTATTTT. Its protein product is CASRLTGTELADTQYF.

In this sample, this clone turned up a few times. V gene TRBV28 combines with J gene TRBJ1-1; D may be TRBD1 (5 bases). CDR1 is MDHEN, CDR2 SYDVKM, per germline. The V gene lost 2 bases and the J gene lost 1 base, with 8 bases spanning the gap. The CDR3 contains 14 residues. As DNA, the CDR3 is TGTGCCAGCAGTTTAGGGGGGTGGAACACTGAAGCTTTCTTT. Translation: CASSLGGWNTEAFF.